One T cell receptor (beta chain) is described in this entry. Its antigen is as yet unknown. Looked up from germline, CDR1 is KGHSH and CDR2 is LQKENI. The CDR3 has 15 amino acids. V was clipped by 3 bases and J by 2 bases, with 12 bases between them. The data originate from a study of cytomegalovirus exposure and HLA in healthy donors. Broader study findings: Roughly even sequencing depth across donors was the assumption behind the presence/absence analyses. Clonal expansion was found to be greater in HLA-associated TCR beta chains than in equally common others in a later analysis. 87-base-pair reads could not separate some V segments, including TRBV6-2 and TRBV6-3. With later analysis, a missense DCLRE1C variant became linked to TCR beta V- and J-gene trimming.

The PCR contained 60 Vbeta and 13 Jbeta primers. Using immunoSEQ multiplex PCR, the repertoire was profiled, and TCRdb retains in-frame clones only, with some absent. Of roughly 99,000 clones listed, around 80% were seen once; the top ten hold less than 3.5%. This TCR came from a man aged 25-45 years in good health and CMV-seropositive. Material for sequencing was PBMCs. This sequence joins TRBV18 and TRBJ2-3, with D possibly TRBD1 on 6 matching bases. CDR3 sequence reads: CASSPWTEFTDTQYF. CDR3 bases: TGTGCCAGCTCACCCTGGACAGAGTTCACAGATACGCAGTATTTT.